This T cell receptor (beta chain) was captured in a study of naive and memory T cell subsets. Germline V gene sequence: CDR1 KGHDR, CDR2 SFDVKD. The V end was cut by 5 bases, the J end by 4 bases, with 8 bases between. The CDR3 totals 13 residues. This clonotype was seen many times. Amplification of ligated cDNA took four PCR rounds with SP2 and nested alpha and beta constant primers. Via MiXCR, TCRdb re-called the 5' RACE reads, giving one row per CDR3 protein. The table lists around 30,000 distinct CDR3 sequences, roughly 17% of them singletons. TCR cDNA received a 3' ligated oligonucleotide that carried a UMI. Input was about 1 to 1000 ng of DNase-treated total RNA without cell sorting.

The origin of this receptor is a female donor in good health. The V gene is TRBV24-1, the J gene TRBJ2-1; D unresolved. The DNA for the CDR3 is TGTGCCACCAGTGTCTCAGATTACAATGAGCAGTTCTTC. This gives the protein CATSVSDYNEQFF.